The TCR beta chain under discussion was sequenced for a study of blood T cell repertoires in COVID-19. Looking at the study overall: Both acute and convalescent COVID-19 samples were obtained from the United States, Italy and Spain.

V dropped 1 base and J dropped 7 bases, with 14 bases sitting between them. There are 16 residues in the CDR3. The V gene's germline CDR1 is SEHNR and CDR2 FQNEAQ (reference sequence). Here immunoSEQ multiplex PCR was the method, and the copy in TCRdb shows in-frame clones only, minus some. The table includes 200,000 to 300,000 clones, approximately 90% detected once. The source of this sequence is a man between 60 and 75 years old who had recovered from COVID-19. The chain has TRBV7-9 and TRBJ1-6; no firm D call. Sequenced material: peripheral blood. CDR3 in amino acids: CASSLEKPGVNSPLHF. The CDR3 DNA sequence: TGTGCCAGCAGCTTAGAAAAGCCAGGTGTGAATTCACCCCTCCACTTT.